The present T cell receptor (beta chain) was sequenced within a study of metastatic and nonmetastatic thyroid tumors. Whole-study context: Repertoires from malignant and benign thyroid patients were compared across blood and tumor or nodule tissue.

V was cut by 1 base and J by 3 bases, with 10 bases left in between. Germline V gives CDR1 MGHRA, CDR2 YSYEKL. The CDR3 spans 15 residues. Patients were all untreated before their thyroid surgery. Study processing details: The study took CDR3 differences across clinicopathological groups and made a distant-metastasis classifier for papillary thyroid cancer from them. TCRdb ran MiXCR on the PCR reads. TCRdb, not the authors, supplied the V and J calls. The table shows 3,500 to 5,000 clones, with roughly 37% occurring only once. The sequenced sample consisted of tumor tissue. This rearrangement joins TRBV4-1 to TRBJ1-5, with D perhaps matching TRBD1 (6 bases). This TCR came from a male donor with papillary thyroid cancer or a benign thyroid nodule (not recorded which). Some clones in this sample may be carry-over from other donors' samples. In DNA, the CDR3 is TGCGCCAGCAGCCAAGTCAGGGGTTCCAATCAGCCCCAGCATTTT. It specifies CASSQVRGSNQPQHF.